The rows below give T cell receptor beta chains drawn from one sample of a study of T cells after posttransplantation cyclophosphamide. TCRdb's copy holds only in-frame clones and misses some; the assay was immunoSEQ multiplex PCR. The sample holds under 75,000 clones; 80% to 95% are singletons and the top ten take nearly 3%. The specimen was PBMCs. The receptor set was obtained from a woman aged 25 to 45 in good health and a related stem cell transplant donor. Both conserved end residues are part of each CDR3. The D gene is left open where the match is weak. Rows give clone size only sometimes, using once, few, many, or a class for an expanded clone.

clone_size: .; v_call: TRBV28; j_call: TRBJ1-5; d_call: TRBD1; cdr3_aa: CASSTWTGPFKPQHF; cdr3_nt: TGTGCCAGCAGTACCTGGACAGGCCCTTTCAAGCCCCAGCATTTT
clone_size: .; v_call: TRBV7-2; j_call: TRBJ2-7; d_call: .; cdr3_aa: CASSLIRTSYSAKHVEQYF; cdr3_nt: TGTGCCAGCAGCTTAATTCGGACGTCCTACTCAGCTAAGCATGTAGAGCAGTACTTC
clone_size: .; v_call: TRBV5-1; j_call: TRBJ2-1; d_call: .; cdr3_aa: CASSLGGLYNEQFF; cdr3_nt: TGCGCCAGCAGCCTCGGGGGGCTCTACAATGAGCAGTTCTTC
clone_size: .; v_call: TRBV6-5; j_call: TRBJ2-7; d_call: TRBD1; cdr3_aa: CASSYPGTGEGQYF; cdr3_nt: TGTGCCAGCAGTTACCCAGGGACAGGAGAGGGGCAGTACTTC
clone_size: once; v_call: TRBV11-3; j_call: TRBJ1-5; d_call: TRBD1; cdr3_aa: CASSSETGRYSNQPQHF; cdr3_nt: TGTGCCAGCAGCTCAGAGACAGGGAGATATAGCAATCAGCCCCAGCATTTT
clone_size: .; v_call: TRBV5-8; j_call: TRBJ1-4; d_call: .; cdr3_aa: CASSLAGQYRGNEKLFF; cdr3_nt: TGTGCCAGCAGCTTGGCAGGGCAGTACCGGGGAAATGAAAAACTGTTTTTT
clone_size: .; v_call: TRBV30; j_call: TRBJ2-7; d_call: .; cdr3_aa: CAWTGGSGGDYEQYF; cdr3_nt: TGTGCCTGGACGGGCGGATCTGGGGGAGACTACGAGCAGTACTTC
clone_size: .; v_call: TRBV19; j_call: TRBJ2-7; d_call: .; cdr3_aa: CASSIFMAAGHYEQYF; cdr3_nt: TGTGCCAGTAGTATTTTTATGGCGGCTGGGCACTACGAGCAGTACTTC
clone_size: .; v_call: TRBV2; j_call: TRBJ2-3; d_call: TRBD2; cdr3_aa: CASSLRLAGRDTQYF; cdr3_nt: TGTGCCAGCAGTCTAAGACTAGCGGGTAGAGATACGCAGTATTTT
clone_size: once; v_call: TRBV7-9; j_call: TRBJ1-1; d_call: .; cdr3_aa: CASSVGRIMNTEAFF; cdr3_nt: TGTGCCAGCAGCGTCGGACGGATAATGAACACTGAAGCTTTCTTT
clone_size: .; v_call: TRBV7-2; j_call: TRBJ1-6; d_call: TRBD1; cdr3_aa: CASSSPTGYNSPLHF; cdr3_nt: TGTGCCAGCAGCTCCCCGACAGGGTATAATTCACCCCTCCACTTT
clone_size: .; v_call: TRBV7-4; j_call: TRBJ2-7; d_call: TRBD2; cdr3_aa: CASSIAPLAGGEQYF; cdr3_nt: TGTGCCAGCAGCATAGCCCCTCTAGCGGGGGGTGAGCAGTACTTC
clone_size: .; v_call: TRBV4-3; j_call: TRBJ2-1; d_call: .; cdr3_aa: CASSQGSGRSNEQFF; cdr3_nt: TGCGCCAGCAGCCAAGGATCAGGGCGGTCCAATGAGCAGTTCTTC
clone_size: .; v_call: TRBV6-6; j_call: TRBJ1-2; d_call: .; cdr3_aa: CASSLPNLKNYGYTF; cdr3_nt: TGTGCCAGCAGCCTCCCGAATTTGAAAAACTATGGCTACACCTTC
clone_size: .; v_call: TRBV2; j_call: TRBJ2-7; d_call: TRBD2; cdr3_aa: CASSGSGGRSYEQYF; cdr3_nt: TGTGCCAGCAGCGGTAGCGGGGGAAGATCCTACGAGCAGTACTTC
clone_size: .; v_call: TRBV18; j_call: TRBJ1-4; d_call: .; cdr3_aa: CASSEGLNEKLFF; cdr3_nt: TGTGCCAGCTCCGAAGGGTTAAATGAAAAACTGTTTTTT
clone_size: .; v_call: TRBV5-1; j_call: TRBJ2-6; d_call: .; cdr3_aa: CASSLDRPSGANVLTF; cdr3_nt: TGCGCCAGCAGCTTGGACAGACCCTCTGGGGCCAACGTCCTGACTTTC
clone_size: .; v_call: TRBV19; j_call: TRBJ1-2; d_call: TRBD1; cdr3_aa: CASSRGTGVSYGYTF; cdr3_nt: TGTGCCAGTAGCAGGGGGACAGGGGTTTCCTATGGCTACACCTTC
clone_size: .; v_call: TRBV18; j_call: TRBJ1-1; d_call: .; cdr3_aa: CASSPPMGNTEAFF; cdr3_nt: TGTGCCAGCTCACCACCGATGGGGAACACTGAAGCTTTCTTT
clone_size: .; v_call: TRBV4-1; j_call: TRBJ2-7; d_call: .; cdr3_aa: CASSQEVGASSYEQYF; cdr3_nt: TGCGCCAGCAGCCAAGAGGTGGGGGCGAGCTCCTACGAGCAGTACTTC
clone_size: .; v_call: TRBV11-2; j_call: TRBJ1-2; d_call: .; cdr3_aa: CASSSLRGFYGYTF; cdr3_nt: TGTGCCAGCAGCTCACTCCGGGGGTTCTATGGCTACACCTTC
clone_size: .; v_call: TRBV6-6; j_call: TRBJ1-4; d_call: .; cdr3_aa: CASSYSGGTNEKLFF; cdr3_nt: TGTGCCAGCAGTTACTCCGGGGGGACTAATGAAAAACTGTTTTTT
clone_size: .; v_call: TRBV7-9; j_call: TRBJ1-1; d_call: .; cdr3_aa: CASSLKGRPPEAFF; cdr3_nt: TGTGCCAGCAGCTTGAAGGGGCGGCCCCCTGAAGCTTTCTTT
clone_size: .; v_call: TRBV10-3; j_call: TRBJ2-7; d_call: TRBD2; cdr3_aa: CAIRVTVGGSYEQYF; cdr3_nt: TGTGCCATCAGGGTTACGGTCGGGGGGTCCTACGAGCAGTACTTC
clone_size: .; v_call: TRBV27; j_call: TRBJ2-7; d_call: .; cdr3_aa: CASLARGHDEQYF; cdr3_nt: TGTGCCAGCCTAGCCAGAGGACACGACGAGCAGTACTTC
clone_size: once; v_call: TRBV7-9; j_call: TRBJ1-4; d_call: .; cdr3_aa: CASSLDRTGNEKLFF; cdr3_nt: TGTGCCAGCAGCTTAGACAGGACGGGTAATGAAAAACTGTTTTTT
clone_size: .; v_call: TRBV11-2; j_call: TRBJ2-3; d_call: .; cdr3_aa: CASSGGRGATDTQYF; cdr3_nt: TGTGCCAGCAGTGGGGGGAGGGGGGCCACAGATACGCAGTATTTT
clone_size: once; v_call: TRBV19; j_call: TRBJ2-7; d_call: .; cdr3_aa: CASSINQGYEQYF; cdr3_nt: TGTGCCAGTAGTATTAATCAGGGTTACGAGCAGTACTTC
clone_size: .; v_call: TRBV28; j_call: TRBJ1-3; d_call: .; cdr3_aa: CASSLNSGNTIYF; cdr3_nt: TGTGCCAGCAGTTTAAACTCTGGAAACACCATATATTTT
clone_size: .; v_call: TRBV4-3; j_call: TRBJ2-1; d_call: TRBD2; cdr3_aa: CASSQDGVAGVNEQFF; cdr3_nt: TGCGCCAGCAGCCAAGATGGTGTAGCGGGGGTGAATGAGCAGTTCTTC
clone_size: .; v_call: TRBV5-4; j_call: TRBJ2-5; d_call: TRBD2; cdr3_aa: CASSRTGAGATGTQYF; cdr3_nt: TGTGCCAGCAGCCGAACGGGAGCGGGGGCTACCGGGACCCAGTACTTC
clone_size: once; v_call: TRBV10-2; j_call: TRBJ1-6; d_call: .; cdr3_aa: CASSESVSNNSPLHF; cdr3_nt: TGCGCCAGCAGTGAGTCCGTTAGTAATAATTCACCCCTCCACTTT
clone_size: .; v_call: TRBV10-3; j_call: TRBJ1-3; d_call: .; cdr3_aa: CAISESPNIGNTIYF; cdr3_nt: TGTGCCATCAGTGAGTCGCCCAACATCGGAAACACCATATATTTT
clone_size: .; v_call: TRBV2; j_call: TRBJ2-1; d_call: .; cdr3_aa: CASMPGAYNEQFF; cdr3_nt: TGTGCCAGCATGCCGGGGGCTTACAATGAGCAGTTCTTC
clone_size: .; v_call: TRBV25-1; j_call: TRBJ1-4; d_call: .; cdr3_aa: CASSDSGPFWEKLFF; cdr3_nt: TGTGCCAGCAGTGACTCCGGGCCTTTTTGGGAAAAACTGTTTTTT
clone_size: .; v_call: TRBV7-2; j_call: TRBJ2-7; d_call: TRBD2; cdr3_aa: CASSPGLAGVHEQYF; cdr3_nt: TGTGCCAGCAGTCCGGGACTAGCGGGGGTCCACGAGCAGTACTTC
clone_size: .; v_call: TRBV6-5; j_call: TRBJ2-1; d_call: TRBD2; cdr3_aa: CASRERGGLNEQFF; cdr3_nt: TGTGCCAGCAGAGAGCGGGGGGGTTTAAATGAGCAGTTCTTC
clone_size: .; v_call: TRBV19; j_call: TRBJ2-1; d_call: .; cdr3_aa: CASSIGPLEHNEQFF; cdr3_nt: TGTGCCAGTAGTATAGGACCCTTAGAACACAATGAGCAGTTCTTC
clone_size: few; v_call: TRBV4-2; j_call: TRBJ1-3; d_call: .; cdr3_aa: CASSQDKGLPGNTIYF; cdr3_nt: TGTGCCAGCAGCCAAGATAAGGGGCTCCCTGGAAACACCATATATTTT
clone_size: few; v_call: TRBV28; j_call: TRBJ1-2; d_call: TRBD1; cdr3_aa: CASTPGQEFYGYTF; cdr3_nt: TGTGCCAGCACACCGGGACAGGAGTTCTATGGCTACACCTTC
clone_size: .; v_call: TRBV21-1; j_call: TRBJ1-1; d_call: .; cdr3_aa: CASSKRGQMNTEAFF; cdr3_nt: TGTGCCAGCAGCAAAAGGGGGCAGATGAACACTGAAGCTTTCTTT
clone_size: .; v_call: TRBV5-6; j_call: TRBJ1-5; d_call: .; cdr3_aa: CASSQTRLGMSQHF; cdr3_nt: TGTGCCAGCAGCCAGACACGGTTGGGAATGTCCCAGCATTTT